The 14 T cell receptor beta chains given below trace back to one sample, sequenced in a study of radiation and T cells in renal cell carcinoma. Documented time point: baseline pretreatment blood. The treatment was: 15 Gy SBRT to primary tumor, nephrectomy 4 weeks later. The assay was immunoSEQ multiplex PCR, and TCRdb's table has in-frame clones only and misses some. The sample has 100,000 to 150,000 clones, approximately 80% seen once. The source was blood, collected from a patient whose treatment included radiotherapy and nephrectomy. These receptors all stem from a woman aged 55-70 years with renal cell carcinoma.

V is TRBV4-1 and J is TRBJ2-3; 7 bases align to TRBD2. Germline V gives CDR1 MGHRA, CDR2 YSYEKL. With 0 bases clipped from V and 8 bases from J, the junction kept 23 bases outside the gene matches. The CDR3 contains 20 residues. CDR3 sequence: CASSQDAIKPAGPSIGTQYF. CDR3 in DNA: TGCGCCAGCAGCCAAGATGCGATCAAGCCAGCGGGGCCTTCCATCGGTACGCAGTATTTT.

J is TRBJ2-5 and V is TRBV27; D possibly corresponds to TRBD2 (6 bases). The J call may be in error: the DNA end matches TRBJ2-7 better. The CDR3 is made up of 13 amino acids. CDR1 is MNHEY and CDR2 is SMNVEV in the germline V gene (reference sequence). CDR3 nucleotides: TGTGCCAGCAGTTTAGGGGGGAACTACGAGCAGTACTTC. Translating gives CASSLGGNYEQYF.

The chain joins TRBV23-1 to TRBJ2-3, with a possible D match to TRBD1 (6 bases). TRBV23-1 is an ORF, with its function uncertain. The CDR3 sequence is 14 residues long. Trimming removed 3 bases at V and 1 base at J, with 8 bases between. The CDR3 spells CASSHRQGTDTQYF. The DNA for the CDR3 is TGCGCCAGCAGTCACCGACAGGGCACAGATACGCAGTATTTT.

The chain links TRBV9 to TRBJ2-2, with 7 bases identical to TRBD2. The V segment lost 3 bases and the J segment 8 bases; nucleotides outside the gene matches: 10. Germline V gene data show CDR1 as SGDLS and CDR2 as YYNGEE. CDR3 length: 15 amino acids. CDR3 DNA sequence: TGTGCCAGCAGCGATCCGACTAGCCCCTCTGGGGAGCTGTTTTTT. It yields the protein CASSDPTSPSGELFF.

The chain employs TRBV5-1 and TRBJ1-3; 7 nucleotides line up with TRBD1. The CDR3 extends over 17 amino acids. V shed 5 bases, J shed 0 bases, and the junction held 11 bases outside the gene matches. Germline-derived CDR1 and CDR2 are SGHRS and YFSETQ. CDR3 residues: CASRQSTGPYSGNTIYF. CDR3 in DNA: TGCGCCAGCAGGCAGTCGACAGGGCCCTACTCTGGAAACACCATATATTTT.

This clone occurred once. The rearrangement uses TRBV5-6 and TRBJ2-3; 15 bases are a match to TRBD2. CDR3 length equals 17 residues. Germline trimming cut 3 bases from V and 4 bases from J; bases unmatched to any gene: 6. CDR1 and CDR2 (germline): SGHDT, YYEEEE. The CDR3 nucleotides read TGTGCCAGCAGCTCGAAAAGGACTAGCGGGAGGGCAGATACGCAGTATTTT. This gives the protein CASSSKRTSGRADTQYF.

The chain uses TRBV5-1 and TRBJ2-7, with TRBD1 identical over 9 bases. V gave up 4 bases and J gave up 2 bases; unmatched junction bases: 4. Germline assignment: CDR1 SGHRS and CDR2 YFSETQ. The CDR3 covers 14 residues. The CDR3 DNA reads TGCGCCAGCAGCCGGGACAGGGCAACCTACGAGCAGTACTTC. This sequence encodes CASSRDRATYEQYF.

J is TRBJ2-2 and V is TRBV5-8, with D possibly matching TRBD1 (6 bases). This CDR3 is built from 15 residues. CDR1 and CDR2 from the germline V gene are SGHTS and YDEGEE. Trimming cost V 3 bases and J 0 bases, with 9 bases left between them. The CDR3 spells CASSSRGSNTGELFF. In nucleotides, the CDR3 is TGTGCCAGCAGCTCCAGGGGTTCGAACACCGGGGAGCTGTTTTTT.

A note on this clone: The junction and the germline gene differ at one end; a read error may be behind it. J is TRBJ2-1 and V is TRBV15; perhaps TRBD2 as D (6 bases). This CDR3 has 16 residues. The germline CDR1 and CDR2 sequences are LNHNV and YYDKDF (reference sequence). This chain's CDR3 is CAISSMARGSYNEQFF. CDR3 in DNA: TGTGCCATCAGCTCCATGGCCCGGGGGTCCTACAATGAGCAGTTCTTC.

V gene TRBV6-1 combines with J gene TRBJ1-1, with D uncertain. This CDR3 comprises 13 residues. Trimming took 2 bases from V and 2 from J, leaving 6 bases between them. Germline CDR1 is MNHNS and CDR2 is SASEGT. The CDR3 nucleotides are TGTGCCAGCAGTGAATCGGTTAACACTGAAGCTTTCTTT. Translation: CASSESVNTEAFF.

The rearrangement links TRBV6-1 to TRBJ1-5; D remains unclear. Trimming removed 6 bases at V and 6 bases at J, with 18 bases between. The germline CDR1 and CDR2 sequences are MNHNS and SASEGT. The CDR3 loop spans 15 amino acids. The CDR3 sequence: CASRNEEVTTQPQHF. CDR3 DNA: TGTGCCAGCAGAAACGAGGAGGTAACAACTCAGCCCCAGCATTTT.

The CDR3 DNA reads TGTGCCAGCAGTTTAAGGGGACGGACTGAAGCTTTCTTT. Translating it yields CASSLRGRTEAFF. The chain has TRBV27 and TRBJ1-1; the D gene is possibly TRBD1 (5 bases). V was clipped by 2 bases and J by 5 bases, with 9 bases between them. The CDR3 has 13 amino acids. Germline V gene sequence: CDR1 MNHEY, CDR2 SMNVEV (reference sequence).

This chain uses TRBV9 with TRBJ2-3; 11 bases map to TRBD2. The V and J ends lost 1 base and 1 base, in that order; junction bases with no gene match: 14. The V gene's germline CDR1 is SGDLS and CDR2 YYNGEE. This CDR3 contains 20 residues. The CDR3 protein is CASSVHGLSGGERGTDTQYF. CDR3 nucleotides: TGTGCCAGCAGCGTACACGGCCTTAGCGGGGGGGAGCGAGGCACAGATACGCAGTATTTT. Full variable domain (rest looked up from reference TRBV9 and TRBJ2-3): DSGVTQTPKHLITATGQRVTLRCSPRSGDLSVYWYQQSLDQGLQFLIQYYNGEERAKGNILERFSAQQFPDLHSELNLSSLELGDSALYFCASSVHGLSGGERGTDTQYFGPGTRLTVL.

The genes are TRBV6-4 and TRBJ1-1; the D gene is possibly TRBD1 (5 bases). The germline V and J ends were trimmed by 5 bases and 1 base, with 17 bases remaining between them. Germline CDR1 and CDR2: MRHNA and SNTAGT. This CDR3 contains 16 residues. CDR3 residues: CASSPQPSGTNTEAFF. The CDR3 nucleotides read TGTGCCAGCAGTCCTCAGCCCTCAGGGACGAACACTGAAGCTTTCTTT.